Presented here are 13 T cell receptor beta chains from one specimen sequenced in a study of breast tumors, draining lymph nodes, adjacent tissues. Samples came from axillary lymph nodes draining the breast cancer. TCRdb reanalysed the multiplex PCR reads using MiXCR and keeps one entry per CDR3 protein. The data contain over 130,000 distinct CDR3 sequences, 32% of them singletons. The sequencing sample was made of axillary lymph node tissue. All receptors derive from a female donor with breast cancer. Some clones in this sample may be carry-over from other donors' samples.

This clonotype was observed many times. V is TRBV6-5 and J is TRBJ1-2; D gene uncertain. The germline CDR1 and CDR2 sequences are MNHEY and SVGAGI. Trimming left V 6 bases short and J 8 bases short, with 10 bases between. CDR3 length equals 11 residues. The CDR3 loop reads CASRGLGGYTF. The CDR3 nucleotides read TGTGCCAGCAGGGGTCTCGGGGGCTACACCTTC.

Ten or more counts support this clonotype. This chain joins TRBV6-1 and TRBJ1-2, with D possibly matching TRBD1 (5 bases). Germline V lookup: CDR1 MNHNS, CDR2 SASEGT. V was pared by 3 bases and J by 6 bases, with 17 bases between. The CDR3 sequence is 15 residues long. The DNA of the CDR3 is TGTGCCAGCAGTGAGAAATGGTCGGGGGGTAATGGCTACACCTTC. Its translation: CASSEKWSGGNGYTF.

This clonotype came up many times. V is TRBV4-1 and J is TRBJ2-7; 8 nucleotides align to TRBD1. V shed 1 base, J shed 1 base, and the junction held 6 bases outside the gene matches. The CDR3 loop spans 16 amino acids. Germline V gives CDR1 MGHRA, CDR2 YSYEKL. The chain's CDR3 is CASSQAPGQASYEQYF. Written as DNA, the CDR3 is TGCGCCAGCAGCCAAGCGCCGGGACAGGCTTCCTACGAGCAGTACTTC.

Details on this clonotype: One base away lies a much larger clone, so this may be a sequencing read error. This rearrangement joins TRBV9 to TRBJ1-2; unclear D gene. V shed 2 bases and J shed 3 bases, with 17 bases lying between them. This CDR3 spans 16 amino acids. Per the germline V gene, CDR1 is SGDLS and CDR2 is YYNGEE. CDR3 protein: CASSVGELEADYGYTF. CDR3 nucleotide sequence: TGTGCCAGCAGCGTTGGTGAGCTAGAGGCAGACTATGGCTACACCTTC.

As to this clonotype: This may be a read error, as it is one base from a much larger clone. CDR3 sequence: CASSSTRDPGGIYRYTF. The DNA of the CDR3 is TGTGCCAGCAGCTCTACCCGGGACCCCGGAGGGATCTATCGCTACACCTTC. The genes are TRBV7-9 and TRBJ1-2; TRBD1 might be the D (5 bases). Germline loops: CDR1 SEHNR, CDR2 FQNEAQ (reference sequence). The CDR3 is 17 amino acids.

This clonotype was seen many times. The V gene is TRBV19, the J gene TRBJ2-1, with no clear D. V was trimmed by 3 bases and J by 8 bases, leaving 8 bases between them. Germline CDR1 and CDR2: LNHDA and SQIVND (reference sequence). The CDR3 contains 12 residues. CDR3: CASSIPSDEQFF. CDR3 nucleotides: TGTGCCAGTAGTATCCCCAGCGATGAGCAGTTCTTC.

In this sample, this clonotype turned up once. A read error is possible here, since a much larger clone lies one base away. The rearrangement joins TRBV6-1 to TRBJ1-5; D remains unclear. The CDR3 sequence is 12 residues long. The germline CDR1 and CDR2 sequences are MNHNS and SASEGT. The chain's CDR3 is CAGSIGRQPQHF. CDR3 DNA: TGTGCCGGCAGCATCGGGCGTCAGCCCCAGCATTTT.

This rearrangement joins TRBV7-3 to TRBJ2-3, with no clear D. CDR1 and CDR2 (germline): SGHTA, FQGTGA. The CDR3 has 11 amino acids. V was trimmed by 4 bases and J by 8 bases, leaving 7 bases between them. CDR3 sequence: CASSSVGTQYF. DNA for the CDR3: TGTGCCAGCAGCTCGGTGGGTACGCAGTATTTT.

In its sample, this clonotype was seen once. The CDR3, as DNA: TGCAGTGCAAGGACTAGCGGGAGCTACGAGCAGTACTTC. Protein: CSARTSGSYEQYF. V gene TRBV20-1 combines with J gene TRBJ2-7, with 13 bases that match TRBD2. The CDR3 is made up of 13 amino acids. Per germline, CDR1 DFQATT and CDR2 SNEGSKA (reference sequence). V gave up 6 bases and J gave up 3 bases; unmatched junction bases: 2.

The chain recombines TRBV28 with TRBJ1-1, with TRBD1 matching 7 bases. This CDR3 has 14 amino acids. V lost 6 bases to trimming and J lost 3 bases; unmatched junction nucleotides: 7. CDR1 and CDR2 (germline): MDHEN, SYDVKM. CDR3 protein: CASRGWGQHTEAFF. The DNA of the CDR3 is TGTGCCAGCAGGGGCTGGGGACAGCACACTGAAGCTTTCTTT. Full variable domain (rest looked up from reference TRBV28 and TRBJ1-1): DVKVTQSSRYLVKRTGEKVFLECVQDMDHENMFWYRQDPGLGLRLIYFSYDVKMKEKGDIPEGYSVSREKKERFSLILESASTNQTSMYLCASRGWGQHTEAFFGQGTRLTVV.

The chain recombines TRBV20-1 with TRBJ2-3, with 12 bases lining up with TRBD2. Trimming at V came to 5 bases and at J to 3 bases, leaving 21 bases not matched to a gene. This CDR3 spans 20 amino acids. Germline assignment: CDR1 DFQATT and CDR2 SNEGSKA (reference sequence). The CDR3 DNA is TGCAGTGCTCCACGAAGCGGACTAGCGGGGCCGGGACACACTACAGATACGCAGTATTTT. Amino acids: CSAPRSGLAGPGHTTDTQYF.

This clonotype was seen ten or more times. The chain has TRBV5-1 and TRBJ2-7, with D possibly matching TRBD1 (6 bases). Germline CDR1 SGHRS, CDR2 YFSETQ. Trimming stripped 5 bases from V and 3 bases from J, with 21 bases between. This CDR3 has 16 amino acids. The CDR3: CASSPTGTGPFYEQYV. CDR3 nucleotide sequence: TGCGCCAGCAGTCCCACAGGGACCGGACCCTTCTACGAGCAGTACGTC.

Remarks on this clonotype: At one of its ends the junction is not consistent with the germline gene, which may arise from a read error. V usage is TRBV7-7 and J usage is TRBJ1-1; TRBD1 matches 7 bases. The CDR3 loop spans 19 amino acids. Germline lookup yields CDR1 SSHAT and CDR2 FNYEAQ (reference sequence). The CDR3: CASSLVRTGQMEMNTEAFF. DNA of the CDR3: TGTGCTAGCAGCTTAGTTAGAACGGGACAGATGGAAATGAACACTGAAGCTTTCTTT. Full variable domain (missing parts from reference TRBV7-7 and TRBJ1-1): GAGVSQSPRYKVTKRGQDVTLRCDPISSHATLYWYQQALGQGPEFLTYFNYEAQPDKSGLPSDRFSAERPEGSISTLTIQRTEQRDSAMYRCASSLVRTGQMEMNTEAFFGQGTRLTVV.